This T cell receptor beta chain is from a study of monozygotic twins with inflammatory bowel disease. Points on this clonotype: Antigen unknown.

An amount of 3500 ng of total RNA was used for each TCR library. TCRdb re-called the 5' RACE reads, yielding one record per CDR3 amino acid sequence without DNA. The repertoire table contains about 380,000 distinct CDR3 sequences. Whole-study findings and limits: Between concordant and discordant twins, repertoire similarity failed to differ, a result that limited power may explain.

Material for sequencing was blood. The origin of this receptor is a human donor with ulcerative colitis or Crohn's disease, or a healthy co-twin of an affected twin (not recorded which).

The CDR3 is CASSLGPLGVNTEAFF. V and J are TRBV7-2 and TRBJ1-1; TCRdb gives TRBD1 as the D gene, but with no DNA this cannot be confirmed. Germline-derived CDR1 and CDR2 are SGHTA and FQGNSA. This CDR3 spans 16 amino acids. Drawing the rest from reference TRBV7-2 and TRBJ1-1, the complete variable domain is GAGVSQSPSNKVTEKGKDVELRCDPISGHTALYWYRQSLGQGLEFLIYFQGNSAPDKSGLPSDRFSAERTGGSVSTLTIQRTQQEDSAVYLCASSLGPLGVNTEAFFGQGTRLTVV.